The next 12 T cell receptor beta chains were all read from a single sample in a study of regulatory T cells in long-lasting Graves disease (dated by TCRdb to the early 2020s). Library creation used multiplex PCR. The sequencer listed for this sample is Illumina HiSeq 4000. TCR beta libraries were built with iRepertoire HTBI primers and Arm-PCR amplification of CDR3 regions. The public reads were run again by TCRdb, first through fastp at Q25 and then through MiXCR, and only productive beta chains were kept. Rows are unified per CDR3 protein, each entry keeping the most common DNA and genes. The sample table shows hundreds of thousands of distinct CDR3 sequences, and around 20% are seen once. Approximately 15% of the sample belongs to the ten largest clones. This sample's time point label indicates: persistent/refractory GD, antithyroid drugs over 5 years with positive TRAb. RNA was extracted from PBMCs in TRIzol for both TCR sequencing and RNA sequencing.

The sample was peripheral blood mononuclear cells (PBMCs), taken when the disease was refractory, from a patient treated with antithyroid drugs. These receptors were collected from a female donor with Graves disease.

This clonotype has just a few counts. The rearrangement links TRBV7-9 to TRBJ1-2, with D perhaps matching TRBD1 (5 bases). The germline V gene has CDR1 SEHNR and CDR2 FQNEAQ (reference sequence). The CDR3 covers 15 residues. With 2 bases removed from V and 1 base from J, the gap between germline ends came to 11 bases. CDR3 residues: CASSLMQGNNYGYTF. The CDR3 bases are TGTGCCAGCAGCTTAATGCAGGGAAATAACTATGGCTACACCTTC.

This clonotype came up many times. The CDR3 protein is CASRVIPNTGELFF. CDR3 DNA sequence: TGTGCCAGCAGAGTGATTCCGAACACCGGGGAGCTGTTTTTT. J is TRBJ2-2 and V is TRBV6-1; D remains unclear. The CDR3 runs 14 residues. Per germline, CDR1 MNHNS and CDR2 SASEGT. With 6 bases removed from V and 0 bases from J, the gap between germline ends came to 8 bases.

This clonotype came up many times. This sequence joins TRBV7-9 and TRBJ2-5; 7 bases map to TRBD1. V trimming: 5 bases; J trimming: 2 bases; junction bases outside the gene matches: 5. Germline CDR1 reads SEHNR; CDR2 reads FQNEAQ (reference sequence). CDR3 length equals 14 residues. The DNA of the CDR3 is TGTGCCAGCAGCCCACAGACAGGGCAAGAGACCCAGTACTTC. Protein product: CASSPQTGQETQYF.

This clonotype was detected many times. This chain connects TRBV28 to TRBJ2-4, with 8 bases identical to TRBD1. J lost 0 bases, V lost 7 bases, and 11 bases had no gene match. The CDR3 sequence is 17 residues long. Germline CDR1 and CDR2: MDHEN and SYDVKM. This CDR3 is CASTGTGTGLAKNIQYF. The CDR3 coding sequence is TGTGCCAGCACCGGCACCGGGACAGGTTTAGCCAAAAACATTCAGTACTTC.

This clonotype was seen more than once but under ten times. This rearrangement joins TRBV11-2 to TRBJ2-1; 11 positions match TRBD2. With 5 bases clipped from V and 3 bases from J, the junction kept 6 bases outside the gene matches. The CDR3 covers 16 residues. Germline V gene data show CDR1 as SGHAT and CDR2 as FQNNGV. In nucleotides, the CDR3 is TGTGCCAGCAGCCGTGGGACTAGCGGTGACTACAATGAGCAGTTCTTC. It codes for CASSRGTSGDYNEQFF. The variable domain in full, with the rest retrieved from reference TRBV11-2 and TRBJ2-1, is EAGVAQSPRYKIIEKRQSVAFWCNPISGHATLYWYQQILGQGPKLLIQFQNNGVVDDSQLPKDRFSAERLKGVDSTLKIQPAKLEDSAVYLCASSRGTSGDYNEQFFGPGTRLTVL.

The sample holds a few counts of this clonotype. V and J are TRBV7-2 and TRBJ2-7; TRBD2 matches at 14 bases. Germline loops: CDR1 SGHTA, CDR2 FQGNSA. Trimming took 5 bases from V and 10 from J; bases not matched to a gene: 13. The CDR3 sequence is 16 residues long. The CDR3 here is CASSTRLAGGPFDQYF. DNA for the CDR3: TGTGCCAGCAGCACACGACTAGCGGGAGGGCCATTCGATCAGTACTTC.

This clonotype was seen at least ten times. This CDR3 is CASTQEGRTGELFF. In nucleotides, the CDR3 is TGTGCCAGCACCCAGGAGGGGAGGACCGGGGAGCTGTTTTTT. This chain connects TRBV6-1 to TRBJ2-2; maybe TRBD2 (6 bases). This CDR3 spans 14 amino acids. Trimming cost V 7 bases and J 5 bases, with 14 bases left between them. Germline CDR1 reads MNHNS; CDR2 reads SASEGT.

Details on this clonotype: This may be a read error, as it is one base from a much larger clone. V usage is TRBV10-3 and J usage is TRBJ1-2; TRBD1 matches at 8 bases. CDR1 is ENHRY and CDR2 is SYGVKD in the germline V gene. This CDR3 has 15 residues. V was clipped by 8 bases and J by 8 bases; unmatched bases: 16. The CDR3 DNA is TGTGCCATCGGGGAGGACAGGGCGAGCCCGGGCGGCTACACCTTC. Its translation: CAIGEDRASPGGYTF.

This clonotype was seen at least ten times. This chain joins TRBV20-1 and TRBJ2-7; D gene unclear. The CDR3 length is 11 residues. V lost 3 bases and J lost 4, with 7 bases in between. CDR1 is DFQATT, CDR2 SNEGSKA, per germline (reference sequence). The CDR3 sequence is CSARFGYEQYF. Written as DNA, the CDR3 is TGCAGTGCTAGGTTCGGTTACGAGCAGTACTTC.

Only a few counts were recorded for this clonotype. The chain couples TRBV6-2 or TRBV6-3 to TRBJ1-1; D uncertain. The CDR3 length is 15 residues. Looked up from germline, CDR1 is MNHEY and CDR2 is SVGEGT. Trimming pared 8 bases from V and 0 bases from J, leaving 16 bases between. The CDR3 here is CASRSGGLVNTEAFF. Here the CDR3 DNA reads TGTGCCAGCCGAAGTGGTGGTCTGGTGAACACTGAAGCTTTCTTT.

The sample holds many counts of this clonotype. The V gene is TRBV28, the J gene TRBJ2-4, with 8 bases identical to TRBD1. Germline assignment: CDR1 MDHEN and CDR2 SYDVKM. V lost 6 bases to trimming and J lost 6 bases; unmatched junction nucleotides: 4. This CDR3 is built from 13 residues. CDR3 nucleotide sequence: TGTGCCAGCAGAGTCGGACAGGGAAACATTCAGTACTTC. Translation: CASRVGQGNIQYF.

The sample holds a few counts of this clonotype. The chain couples TRBV27 to TRBJ1-1; perhaps TRBD1 as D (6 bases). Germline V gene lookup returns CDR1 MNHEY and CDR2 SMNVEV (reference sequence). The CDR3 consists of 16 residues. V shed 5 bases and J shed 5 bases, with 21 bases lying between them. The CDR3 region has the DNA TGTGCCAGCAGTGCGGGCCTCACAGGGCTGGGGACTGAAGCTTTCTTT. It encodes CASSAGLTGLGTEAFF.